This T cell receptor (beta chain) was sequenced during a study of blood T cell repertoires in COVID-19. Overall study context: The United States, Italy and Spain were the sources of the acute and convalescent COVID-19 samples.

All enrollees were about 18 to 100 years old and from fewer than 25 US areas. Cohorts were based on clinical histories the participants reported. In the original processing: Amplification of reference gene primers was used by the study to estimate nucleated cell counts. Assay: immunoSEQ multiplex PCR; the TCRdb copy retains only in-frame clones and omits some. V, J and clone size reflect that table, while D and trimming were determined from the DNA. The sample includes approximately 210,000 clones, 81% of them seen just once. Deletions cut 7 bases from V and 0 bases from J, with 12 bases between. This CDR3 spans 15 amino acids. Per the germline V gene, CDR1 is LNHDA and CDR2 is SQIVND (reference sequence).

Sequencing was carried out using PBMCs or T cells enriched from blood (not recorded which). The sequence was obtained from a woman in her forties or fifties with acute COVID-19. V usage is TRBV19 and J usage is TRBJ2-2, with a weak D call TRBD2 (6 bases). The chain's CDR3 is CASKKVAANTGELFF. CDR3 DNA: TGTGCCAGTAAAAAGGTAGCGGCGAACACCGGGGAGCTGTTTTTT.